These 30 T cell receptor beta chains share one sample of origin, sequenced in a study of cytomegalovirus exposure and HLA in healthy donors. The PCR used 60 Vbeta and 13 Jbeta primers. This table comes from immunoSEQ multiplex PCR, and its TCRdb copy is limited to in-frame clones, with some not included. The sample has 210,000 or so clones, roughly 85% seen once. Sequencing was carried out using PBMCs. The receptors shown here come from a man between 18 and 35 years old in good health and CMV-seronegative.

The J gene is TRBJ2-3, the V gene TRBV7-2; 10 bases are shared with TRBD2. V gave up 3 bases and J gave up 0 bases; unmatched junction bases: 0. This CDR3 is 15 amino acids long. CDR1 and CDR2 from the germline V gene are SGHTA and FQGNSA. The CDR3 DNA sequence: TGTGCCAGCAGCTTGACTAGCGGGAGCACAGATACGCAGTATTTT. Protein sequence: CASSLTSGSTDTQYF.

The rearrangement links TRBV6-1 to TRBJ2-1; 7 bases map to TRBD1. Germline values: CDR1 MNHNS, CDR2 SASEGT. Losses at the gene ends were 4 bases for V and 5 bases for J; bases not matched to a gene: 8. The CDR3 covers 15 residues. The DNA of the CDR3 is TGTGCCAGCAGTGGACAGGGCAGCATACACAATGAGCAGTTCTTC. Its protein is CASSGQGSIHNEQFF.

This chain links TRBV7-3 with TRBJ2-7; 7 nucleotides align to TRBD1. Germline-derived CDR1 and CDR2 are SGHTA and FQGTGA. This CDR3 comprises 16 residues. J gave up 1 base and V 5 bases, and 11 bases lay outside the gene matches. CDR3 sequence: CASSPAGTADSYEQYF. The CDR3 coding sequence is TGTGCCAGCAGCCCGGCCGGGACAGCGGATTCCTACGAGCAGTACTTC.

This clone was seen only once. The chain has TRBV11-2 and TRBJ2-7; 8 nucleotides align to TRBD1. Germline CDR1 reads SGHAT; CDR2 reads FQNNGV. Trimming removed 4 bases from V and 2 bases from J; junction bases left unmatched: 4. CDR3 length equals 14 residues. The CDR3 bases are TGTGCCAGCAGCTCCGGGACAGGAGCCTACGAGCAGTACTTC. It is translated as CASSSGTGAYEQYF.

V gene TRBV18 combines with J gene TRBJ1-2, with 9 nucleotides matching TRBD1. V shed 3 bases and J 8 bases; nucleotides not matched to a gene: 10. This CDR3 contains 15 residues. Per the germline V gene, CDR1 is KGHSH and CDR2 is LQKENI. In DNA form, the CDR3 reads TGTGCCAGCTCACCGGGGACAGGGCGGCTTGAAGGCTACACCTTC. Protein product: CASSPGTGRLEGYTF.

In its sample, this clone was seen a few times. The chain joins TRBV6-4 to TRBJ2-1; 10 bases are shared with TRBD2. Per germline, CDR1 MRHNA and CDR2 SNTAGT. Trimming cost V 4 bases and J 4 bases; bases outside gene matches: 1. The CDR3 is 14 residues long. This CDR3 is CASSALAGYNEQFF. CDR3 nucleotide sequence: TGTGCCAGCAGTGCACTAGCGGGGTACAATGAGCAGTTCTTC.

The chain has TRBV18 and TRBJ1-1, with D tentatively TRBD1 (5 bases). The germline V and J ends were trimmed by 0 bases and 3 bases, with 14 bases remaining between them. Germline lookup yields CDR1 KGHSH and CDR2 LQKENI. The CDR3 has 16 amino acids. CDR3 DNA: TGTGCCAGCTCACCACCGGGGTCAGCGGGGGACACTGAAGCTTTCTTT. Translating gives CASSPPGSAGDTEAFF.

The chain is built from TRBV6-5 and TRBJ1-5, with D hard to call. V lost 2 bases and J lost 7, with 9 bases in between. Germline assignment: CDR1 MNHEY and CDR2 SVGAGI. This CDR3 has 13 residues. Here the CDR3 DNA reads TGTGCCAGCAGTTACGTAGAGGGACAGCCCCAGCATTTT. Residues: CASSYVEGQPQHF.

This clone came up once. The DNA of the CDR3 is TGTGCCAGCAGTGATAGACTAGCGGGAGCCCCATTGAACACCGGGGAGCTGTTTTTT. It specifies CASSDRLAGAPLNTGELFF. This chain uses TRBV2 with TRBJ2-2, with 12 nucleotides matching TRBD2. The V and J ends lost 3 bases and 1 base, in that order; junction bases with no gene match: 9. CDR3 length: 19 amino acids. The V gene's germline CDR1 is SNHLY and CDR2 FYNNEI.

The chain recombines TRBV5-1 with TRBJ2-2; D is perhaps TRBD2 (6 bases). Per germline, CDR1 SGHRS and CDR2 YFSETQ. Trimming removed 2 bases at V and 7 bases at J, with 9 bases between. The CDR3 extends over 13 amino acids. CDR3 nucleotides: TGCGCCAGCAGCTTCAGGGAGGACGGGGAGCTGTTTTTT. Its translation is CASSFREDGELFF.

This sequence joins TRBV30 and TRBJ2-3; D may be TRBD1 (6 bases). The CDR3 totals 14 residues. V was shortened by 3 bases and J by 3 bases, with 13 bases between the two germline ends. From germline, CDR1 is GTSNPN and CDR2 SVGIG (reference sequence). The CDR3 spells CAWRGAGLTDTQYF. DNA for the CDR3: TGTGCCTGGAGGGGGGCTGGACTTACAGATACGCAGTATTTT.

The chain recombines TRBV7-2 with TRBJ2-7, with 12 bases identical to TRBD1. This CDR3 has 15 residues. Germline V lookup: CDR1 SGHTA, CDR2 FQGNSA. V lost 5 bases and J lost 7; bases outside the gene matches: 9. The CDR3 nucleotides are TGTGCCAGCAGCCTAAGGGGACAGGGGGCGCGAGAGCAGTACTTC. Translating gives CASSLRGQGAREQYF.

The DNA for the CDR3 is TGTGCCAGCAGCTCGGGACAGCTCACTGAAGCTTTCTTT. The encoded protein is CASSSGQLTEAFF. The rearrangement links TRBV27 to TRBJ1-1, with TRBD1 matching 7 bases. V shed 6 bases, J shed 4 bases, and the junction held 5 bases outside the gene matches. Per germline, CDR1 MNHEY and CDR2 SMNVEV (reference sequence). This CDR3 spans 13 amino acids.

The V and J genes are TRBV10-3 and TRBJ2-3; no clear D. CDR3 size: 14 residues. Trimming stripped 2 bases from V and 1 base from J, with 7 bases between. In germline, CDR1 is ENHRY, CDR2 SYGVKD. CDR3 DNA: TGTGCCATCAGTGAGGGGCCCGGCACAGATACGCAGTATTTT. Protein: CAISEGPGTDTQYF.

The chain couples TRBV5-1 to TRBJ2-5, with D possibly matching TRBD2 (7 bases). The CDR3 covers 15 residues. Looked up from germline, CDR1 is SGHRS and CDR2 is YFSETQ. The V and J ends lost 1 base and 5 bases respectively, with 15 bases between them. CDR3 coding DNA: TGCGCCAGCAGCTTGAGGGGGGGCGCGTCGGAGACCCAGTACTTC. Translated, it gives CASSLRGGASETQYF. The full variable domain, its missing parts supplied by reference TRBV5-1 and TRBJ2-5, is KAGVTQTPRYLIKTRGQQVTLSCSPISGHRSVSWYQQTPGQGLQFLFEYFSETQRNKGNFPGRFSGRQFSNSRSEMNVSTLELGDSALYLCASSLRGGASETQYFGPGTRLLVL.

The CDR3 spells CASSLSRFGNYEQYF. For the CDR3, the DNA is TGTGCCAGCAGCTTATCCAGGTTCGGGAATTACGAGCAGTACTTC. The chain joins TRBV11-1 to TRBJ2-7; the D gene is possibly TRBD2 (5 bases). Trimming took off 2 bases at V and 4 bases at J, with 15 bases between the two ends. CDR3 length: 15 amino acids. CDR1 and CDR2 from the germline V gene are SGHAT and FQDESV (reference sequence).

In its sample, this clone was seen once. The chain couples TRBV4-3 to TRBJ2-3, with 7 positions matching TRBD2. Germline V lookup: CDR1 LGHNA, CDR2 YSLEER. The length of the CDR3 is 16 residues. The V and J ends lost 1 base and 4 bases, in that order; junction bases with no gene match: 8. CDR3 residues: CASSQGDSGLADTQYF. For the CDR3, the DNA is TGCGCCAGCAGCCAAGGCGATAGCGGGCTTGCAGATACGCAGTATTTT.

The gene calls are TRBV28 and TRBJ2-4; D may be TRBD1 (5 bases). Trimming removed 3 bases from V and 3 bases from J, with 15 bases in between. This CDR3 has 16 residues. Germline V gene sequence: CDR1 MDHEN, CDR2 SYDVKM. This CDR3 is CASSFTVDIVKNIQYF. As DNA, the CDR3 is TGTGCCAGCAGTTTCACAGTGGACATAGTCAAAAACATTCAGTACTTC.

V usage is TRBV11-3 and J usage is TRBJ1-3; D remains ambiguous. The CDR3 totals 15 residues. In germline, CDR1 is SGHNT, CDR2 YENEEA. V dropped 4 bases and J dropped 3 bases, with 13 bases sitting between them. For the CDR3, the DNA is TGTGCCAGCAGCTCCAACGGAGGAGTTGGAAACACCATATATTTT. Protein: CASSSNGGVGNTIYF.

The CDR3 DNA reads as TGTGCCAGCAGCTTGGCGGGAGGAAATGAGCAGTTCTTC. This translates into CASSLAGGNEQFF. The chain joins TRBV7-6 to TRBJ2-1; TRBD2 agrees at 8 bases. Germline trimming cut 3 bases from V and 7 bases from J; bases unmatched to any gene: 2. The CDR3 runs to 13 residues. Looked up from germline, CDR1 is SGHVS and CDR2 is FNYEAQ.

This chain joins TRBV28 and TRBJ1-1; TRBD1 is a possible D gene (6 bases). With 6 bases removed from V and 3 bases from J, the gap between germline ends came to 14 bases. CDR1 is MDHEN and CDR2 is SYDVKM in the germline V gene. This CDR3 spans 14 amino acids. As DNA, the CDR3 is TGTGCCAGCAGGACCAGGGGTGGATACACTGAAGCTTTCTTT. Translating it yields CASRTRGGYTEAFF.

This clone was seen a few times. This chain joins TRBV9 and TRBJ2-2; no clear D. The CDR3 has 15 residues. Germline CDR1 SGDLS, CDR2 YYNGEE. Between the trimmed V and J ends, which lost 2 bases and 2 bases, there was a span of 10 bases. The CDR3: CASSVRTVNTGELFF. The CDR3, as DNA: TGTGCCAGCAGCGTCCGAACAGTAAACACCGGGGAGCTGTTTTTT.

This clone has only a few counts. The chain employs TRBV6-4 and TRBJ1-1; D unresolved. The V gene lost 0 bases and the J gene lost 1 base, with 6 bases spanning the gap. The CDR3 contains 14 residues. CDR1 MRHNA and CDR2 SNTAGT come from the germline V gene. The CDR3 DNA reads as TGTGCCAGCAGTGACTCCAGTGAGAACACTGAAGCTTTCTTT. Its protein product is CASSDSSENTEAFF.

This clone was seen only a few times. V and J are TRBV2 and TRBJ2-5; TRBD1 matches 9 bases. The closer fit of TRBJ2-7 to the DNA end suggests the J call may be wrong. Germline V gene sequence: CDR1 SNHLY, CDR2 FYNNEI. This CDR3 comprises 14 residues. The chain's CDR3 is CASSERDRDAEQYF. CDR3 nucleotide sequence: TGTGCCAGCAGCGAGAGGGACAGGGACGCCGAGCAGTACTTC.

The chain uses TRBV7-8 and TRBJ1-3; TRBD1 might be the D (5 bases). The CDR3 is 19 residues long. The V end lost 6 bases, the J end lost 0 bases, and 24 bases lay between the germline ends. Germline values: CDR1 SGHVS, CDR2 FQNEAQ. The CDR3 DNA reads TGTGCCAGCAGGAACACAGGTACCCAGGGCCATCGCTCTGGAAACACCATATATTTT. It translates to CASRNTGTQGHRSGNTIYF.

The genes are TRBV9 and TRBJ2-7; the D gene is possibly TRBD2 (5 bases). The CDR3 runs 13 residues. Germline values: CDR1 SGDLS, CDR2 YYNGEE. V was trimmed by 3 bases and J by 1 base, leaving 8 bases between them. CDR3: CASSDGVSYEQYF. The CDR3 DNA reads as TGTGCCAGCAGCGACGGGGTTTCCTACGAGCAGTACTTC.

The chain carries TRBV6-5 and TRBJ2-7; 7 nucleotides align to TRBD2. This CDR3 comprises 15 residues. Germline CDR1 is MNHEY and CDR2 is SVGAGI. Germline trimming cut 3 bases from V and 4 bases from J; bases unmatched to any gene: 9. This CDR3 is CASSYGANGRYEQYF. The CDR3 bases are TGTGCCAGCAGTTATGGGGCTAACGGGAGGTACGAGCAGTACTTC.

The rearrangement joins TRBV7-2 to TRBJ1-2; the match to TRBD1 covers 8 bases. CDR3 length: 14 amino acids. The V gene's germline CDR1 is SGHTA and CDR2 FQGNSA. V lost 5 bases and J lost 3; bases outside the gene matches: 5. CDR3 sequence (DNA): TGTGCCAGCAGCGGCAGGGGGCTCGACTATGGCTACACCTTC. Its translation is CASSGRGLDYGYTF.

The chain employs TRBV5-1 and TRBJ1-4; 7 bases align to TRBD1. J was trimmed by 6 bases and V by 4 bases; bases with no gene match: 9. Per the germline V gene, CDR1 is SGHRS and CDR2 is YFSETQ. The CDR3 contains 15 residues. CDR3 bases: TGCGCCAGCAGCCCTCGGACAGGTCCGGATGAAAAACTGTTTTTT. Its translation is CASSPRTGPDEKLFF.

The chain recombines TRBV4-3 with TRBJ2-4, with D tentatively TRBD2 (5 bases). V was clipped by 0 bases and J by 5 bases, with 11 bases between them. Germline V gene sequence: CDR1 LGHNA, CDR2 YSLEER. This CDR3 has 15 amino acids. The CDR3 DNA reads as TGCGCCAGCAGCCAAGATGGGCTAGCTGAAAACATTCAGTACTTC. Translation: CASSQDGLAENIQYF.